This T cell receptor (beta chain) stems from a study of T-cell reconstitution after alpha-beta-depleted transplantation in children (dated by TCRdb to between 2015 and 2016). Study-level background: T-cell immune reconstitution after TCRalphabeta/CD19-depleted allogeneic hematopoietic cell transplantation in children was quantitatively tracked in the study by means of TCR repertoire profiling.

The CDR3 has 15 amino acids, counting the end cysteine and phenylalanine. Only the CDR3 DNA is retained, 45 bases long and in frame from the first base. V and J are truncated by 3 bases and 4 bases respectively, leaving an intervening sequence of 15 bases. As concerns this clonotype: Its antigen is currently not known. Within one base of it there is no much larger clone, and no base qualities were kept.

Library preparation employed PCR. The instrument given in TCRdb is Illumina HiSeq 2500. TCR library preparation used molecular barcoding, with unique molecular identifiers applied to normalize quantification of the TCRbeta repertoire. The public reads were run again by TCRdb, first through fastp at Q25 and then through MiXCR, and only productive beta chains were kept. Records with the same CDR3 protein are collapsed into one entry carrying the most frequent genes and DNA. This sample comprises some 500,000 distinct CDR3 sequences, 15% to 20% of them detected only once. The ten largest clones add up to 2.5% to 3.5% of the sample.

Sequences were derived from PBMCs from the stem cell graft donor, sampled from the stem cell graft. This TCR was sampled from a human donor who donated a stem cell graft to a child with acute lymphoblastic leukemia. The rearrangement joined TRBV12-3 or TRBV12-4 to TRBJ1-1; matching of 5 bases hints at TRBD1 as the D gene. The CDR3 protein is CASSLGDWGTTEAFF. Here is the DNA: TGTGCCAGCAGTTTGGGGGACTGGGGGACCACTGAAGCTTTCTTT.